This is a list of T cell receptor beta chains from one sample in a study of cytomegalovirus exposure and HLA in healthy donors. The assay was immunoSEQ multiplex PCR, and TCRdb's table has in-frame clones only and misses some. The sample records around 73,000 clones, about 87% being singletons. The sequencing input was PBMCs. These receptors were collected from a woman younger than 30 in good health and CMV-seropositive. The CDR3 runs from the conserved cysteine through the conserved F or W.

v_call	j_call	cdr3_aa
TRBV7-9	TRBJ2-1	CASLGGSSYNEQFF
TRBV19	TRBJ1-5	CASSSDRNRDQPQHF
TRBV19	TRBJ2-7	CASRTRDRLSYEQYF
TRBV6-6	TRBJ2-7	CASSYSGRGFDEQYF
TRBV15	TRBJ1-3	CATSRPQSSGNTIYF
TRBV30	TRBJ1-2	CAWSPGTGGENYGYTF
TRBV9	TRBJ2-5	CASSPGGLMGLAGAPETQYF
TRBV19	TRBJ2-2	CASSIGQFDGELFF
TRBV5-1	TRBJ1-2	CASSLAGQGAKYGYTF
TRBV4-3	TRBJ2-2	CASSQDPGLAGGKELFF
TRBV9	TRBJ2-3	CASSVGMASGSADTQYF
TRBV7-9	TRBJ2-7	CASSWHRTSGSYEQYF
TRBV30	TRBJ1-5	CAWSGYRGGSNQPQHF
TRBV28	TRBJ2-7	CASSLAKLGTSDNYEQYF
TRBV30	TRBJ1-2	CAAGLLNYGYTF
TRBV7-9	TRBJ1-2	CASSQGQGINYGYTF
TRBV25-1	TRBJ1-1	CASIPSRTGGVMNTEAFF
TRBV30	TRBJ2-7	CAWRGLRSSYEQYF
TRBV10-2	TRBJ2-2	CASSGLGGGELFF
TRBV18	TRBJ1-4	CASSPPNRGDEKLFF
TRBV27	TRBJ2-1	CASSLSVGDEQFF
TRBV5-8	TRBJ2-7	CASSPRQEYYEQYF